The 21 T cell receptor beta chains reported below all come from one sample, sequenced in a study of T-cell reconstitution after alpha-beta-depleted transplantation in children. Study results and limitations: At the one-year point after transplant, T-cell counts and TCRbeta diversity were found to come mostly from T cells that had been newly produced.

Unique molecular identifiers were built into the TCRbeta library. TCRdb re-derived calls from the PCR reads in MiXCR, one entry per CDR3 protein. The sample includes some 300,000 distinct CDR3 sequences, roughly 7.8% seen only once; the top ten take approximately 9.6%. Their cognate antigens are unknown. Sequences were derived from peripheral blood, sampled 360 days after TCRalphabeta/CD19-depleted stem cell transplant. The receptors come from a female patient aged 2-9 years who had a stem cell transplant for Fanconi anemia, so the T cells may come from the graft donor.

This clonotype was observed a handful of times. CDR3 in DNA: TGTGCCAGCAGCCCTGGACAGAACACAGATACGCAGTATTTT. As protein: CASSPGQNTDTQYF. V and J are TRBV7-6 and TRBJ2-3; possibly TRBD1 for D (6 bases). Germline CDR1 is SGHVS and CDR2 is FNYEAQ. The CDR3 length is 14 residues. V lost 5 bases to trimming and J lost 2 bases, with 11 bases between them.

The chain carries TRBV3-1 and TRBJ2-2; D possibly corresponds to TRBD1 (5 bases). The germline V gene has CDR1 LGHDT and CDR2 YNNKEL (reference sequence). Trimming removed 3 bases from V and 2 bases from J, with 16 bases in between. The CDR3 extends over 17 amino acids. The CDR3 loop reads CASSHVGRPTNTGELFF. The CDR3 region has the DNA TGTGCCAGCAGCCATGTGGGGCGGCCCACAAACACCGGGGAGCTGTTTTTT.

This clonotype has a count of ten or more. The CDR3: CATSDLSTSGVRTDTQYF. The CDR3 DNA reads TGTGCCACCAGTGATTTGTCGACTAGCGGAGTGAGAACAGATACGCAGTATTTT. V gene TRBV24-1 combines with J gene TRBJ2-3, with 9 bases aligning to TRBD2. Germline values: CDR1 KGHDR, CDR2 SFDVKD. Trimming removed 0 bases from V and 3 bases from J; junction bases left unmatched: 9. CDR3 length: 18 amino acids.

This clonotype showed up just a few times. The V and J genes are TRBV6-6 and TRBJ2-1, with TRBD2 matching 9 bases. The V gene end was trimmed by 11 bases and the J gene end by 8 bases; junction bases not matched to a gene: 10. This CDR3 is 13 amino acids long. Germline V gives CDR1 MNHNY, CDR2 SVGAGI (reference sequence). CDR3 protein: CAGGGGAVDEQFF. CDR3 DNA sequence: TGTGCCGGGGGCGGGGGGGCCGTGGATGAGCAGTTCTTC.

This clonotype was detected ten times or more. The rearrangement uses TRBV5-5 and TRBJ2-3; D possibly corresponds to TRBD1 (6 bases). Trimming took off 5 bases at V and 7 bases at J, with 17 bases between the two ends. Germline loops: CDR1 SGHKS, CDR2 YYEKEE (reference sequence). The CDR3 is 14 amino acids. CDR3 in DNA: TGTGCCAGCAGGGGGGCCCCCGGGACCCATACGCAGTATTTT. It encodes CASRGAPGTHTQYF.

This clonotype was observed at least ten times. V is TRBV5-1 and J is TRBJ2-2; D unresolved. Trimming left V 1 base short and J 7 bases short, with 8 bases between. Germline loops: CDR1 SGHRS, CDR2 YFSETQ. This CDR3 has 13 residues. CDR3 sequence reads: CASSLKFRGELFF. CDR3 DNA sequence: TGCGCCAGCAGCTTGAAATTCCGCGGGGAGCTGTTTTTT.

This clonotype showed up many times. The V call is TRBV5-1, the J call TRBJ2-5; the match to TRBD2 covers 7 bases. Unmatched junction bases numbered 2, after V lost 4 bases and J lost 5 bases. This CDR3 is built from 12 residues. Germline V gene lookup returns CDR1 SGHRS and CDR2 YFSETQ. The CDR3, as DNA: TGCGCCAGCAGCCCGCGGGGGGAGACCCAGTACTTC. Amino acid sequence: CASSPRGETQYF.

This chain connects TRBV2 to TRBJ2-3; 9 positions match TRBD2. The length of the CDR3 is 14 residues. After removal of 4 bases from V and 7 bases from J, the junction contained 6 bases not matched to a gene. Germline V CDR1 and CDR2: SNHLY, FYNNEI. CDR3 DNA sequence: TGTGCCAGCAGTGTTATGAGCGGGGGGTATACGCAGTATTTT. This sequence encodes CASSVMSGGYTQYF.

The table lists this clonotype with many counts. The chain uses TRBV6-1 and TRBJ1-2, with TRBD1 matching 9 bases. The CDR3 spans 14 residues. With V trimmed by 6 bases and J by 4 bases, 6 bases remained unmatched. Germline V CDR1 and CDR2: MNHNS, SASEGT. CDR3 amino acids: CASSPGTGLYGYTF. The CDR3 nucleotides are TGTGCCAGCAGCCCCGGGACAGGGCTCTATGGCTACACCTTC.

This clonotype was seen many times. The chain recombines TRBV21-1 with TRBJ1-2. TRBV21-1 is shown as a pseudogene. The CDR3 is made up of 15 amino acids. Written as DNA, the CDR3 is TGTGCCAGCAGCGGGGAGGGACGGACATTCTATGGCTACACCTTC. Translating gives CASSGEGRTFYGYTF.

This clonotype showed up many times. This chain's CDR3 is CATSDSGGESTEAFF. The DNA for the CDR3 is TGTGCCACCAGTGATTCCGGGGGCGAAAGCACTGAAGCTTTCTTT. The chain is built from TRBV24-1 and TRBJ1-1; weak D call: TRBD1 (6 bases). Germline CDR1 is KGHDR and CDR2 is SFDVKD. Trimming pared 2 bases from V and 4 bases from J, leaving 13 bases between. The CDR3 runs 15 residues.

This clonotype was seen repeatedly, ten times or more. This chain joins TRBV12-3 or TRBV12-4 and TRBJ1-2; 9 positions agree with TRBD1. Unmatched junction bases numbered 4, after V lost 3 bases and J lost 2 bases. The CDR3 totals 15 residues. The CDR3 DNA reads TGTGCCAGCAGTTTGGGACAGGGCAGGAACTATGGCTACACCTTC. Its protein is CASSLGQGRNYGYTF.

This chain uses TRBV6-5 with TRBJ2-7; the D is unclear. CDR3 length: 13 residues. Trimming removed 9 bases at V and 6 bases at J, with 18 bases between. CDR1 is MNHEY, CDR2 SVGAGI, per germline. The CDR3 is CASRRSFVSEQYF. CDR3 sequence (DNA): TGTGCCAGTCGCAGGTCGTTTGTCTCCGAGCAGTACTTC.

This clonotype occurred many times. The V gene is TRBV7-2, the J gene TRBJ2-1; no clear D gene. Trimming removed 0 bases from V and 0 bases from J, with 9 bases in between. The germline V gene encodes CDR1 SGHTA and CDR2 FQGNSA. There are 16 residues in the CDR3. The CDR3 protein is CASSLAFATSYNEQFF. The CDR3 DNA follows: TGTGCCAGCAGCTTAGCGTTTGCGACCTCCTACAATGAGCAGTTCTTC.

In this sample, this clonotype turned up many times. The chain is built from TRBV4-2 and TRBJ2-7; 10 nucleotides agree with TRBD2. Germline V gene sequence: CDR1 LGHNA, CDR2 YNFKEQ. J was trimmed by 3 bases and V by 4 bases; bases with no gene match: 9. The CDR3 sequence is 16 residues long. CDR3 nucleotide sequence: TGTGCCAGCAGCCGCCTTAGCGGGGGGACAGACTACGAGCAGTACTTC. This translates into CASSRLSGGTDYEQYF.

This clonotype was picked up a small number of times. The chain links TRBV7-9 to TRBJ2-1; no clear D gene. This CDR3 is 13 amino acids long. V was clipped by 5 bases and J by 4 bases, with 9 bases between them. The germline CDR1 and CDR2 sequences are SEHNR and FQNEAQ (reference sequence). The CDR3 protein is CASSVDMYNEQFF. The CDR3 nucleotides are TGTGCCAGCAGCGTCGATATGTACAATGAGCAGTTCTTC.

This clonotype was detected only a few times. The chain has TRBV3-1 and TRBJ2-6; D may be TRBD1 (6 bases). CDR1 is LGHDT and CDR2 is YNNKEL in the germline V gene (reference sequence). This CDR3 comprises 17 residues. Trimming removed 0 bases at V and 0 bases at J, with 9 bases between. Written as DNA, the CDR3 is TGTGCCAGCAGCCAAGAGGGACACACCTCTGGGGCCAACGTCCTGACTTTC. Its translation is CASSQEGHTSGANVLTF.

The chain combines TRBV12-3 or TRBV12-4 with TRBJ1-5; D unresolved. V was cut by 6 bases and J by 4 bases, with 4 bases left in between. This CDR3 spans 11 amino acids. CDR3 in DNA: TGTGCCAGCAGCCGTAATCAGCCCCAGCATTTT. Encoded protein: CASSRNQPQHF.

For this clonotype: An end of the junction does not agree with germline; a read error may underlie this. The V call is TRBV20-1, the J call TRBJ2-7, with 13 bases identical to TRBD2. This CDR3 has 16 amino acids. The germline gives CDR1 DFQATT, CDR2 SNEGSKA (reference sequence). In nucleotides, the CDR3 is TGCAGTGCTAGCCTCGGGACTAGCGGGGATCCCTACGATCAGTACTTC. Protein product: CSASLGTSGDPYDQYF.

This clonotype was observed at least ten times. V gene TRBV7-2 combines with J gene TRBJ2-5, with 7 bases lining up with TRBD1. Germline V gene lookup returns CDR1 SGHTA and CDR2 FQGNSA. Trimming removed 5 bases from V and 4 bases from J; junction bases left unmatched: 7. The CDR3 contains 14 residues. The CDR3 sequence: CASSPQTGLETQYF. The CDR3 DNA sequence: TGTGCCAGCAGCCCTCAGACAGGGCTAGAGACCCAGTACTTC.

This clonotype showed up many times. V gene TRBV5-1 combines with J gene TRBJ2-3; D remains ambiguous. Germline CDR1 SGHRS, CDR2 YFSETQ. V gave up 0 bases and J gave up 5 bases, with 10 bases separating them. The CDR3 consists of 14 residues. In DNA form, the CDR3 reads TGCGCCAGCAGCTTGGCCCCGAGTGGAGATACGCAGTATTTT. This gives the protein CASSLAPSGDTQYF.